These T cell receptor beta chains were read from a single sample in a study of blood T cell repertoires in COVID-19. This table comes from immunoSEQ multiplex PCR, and its TCRdb copy is limited to in-frame clones, with some not included. The table has roughly 100,000 clones, more than 90% seen once; the top ten hold around 2%. Sequenced material: peripheral blood. The receptor set was obtained from a woman in her forties or fifties with COVID-19, enrolled during active disease. The CDR3 runs from the conserved cysteine through the conserved F or W. A D gene is named only where the DNA matches it firmly. The listing skips clone size in some rows; elsewhere it reads once, few, many or a size class.

>TRBV27|TRBD1|NA|TRBJ1-2
CASSPQGVNYGYTF
TGTGCCAGCAGCCCCCAGGGGGTTAACTATGGCTACACCTTC
>TRBV7-2|TRBD2|NA|TRBJ2-6
CASSLVGTSSSGANVLTF
TGTGCCAGCAGCTTAGTCGGGACTAGCTCCTCTGGGGCCAACGTCCTGACTTTC
>TRBV27|NA|NA|TRBJ1-2
CASSLAGGAGGYTF
TGTGCCAGCAGTTTAGCGGGGGGCGCGGGTGGCTACACCTTC
>TRBV24-1|NA|NA|TRBJ1-4
CATSDSLAAGEKLFF
TGTGCCACCAGTGATTCCCTCGCGGCCGGTGAAAAACTGTTTTTT
>TRBV7-2|NA|NA|TRBJ1-5
CASSLERGPQPQHF
TGTGCCAGCAGCTTAGAGCGGGGGCCCCAGCCCCAGCATTTT
>TRBV28|NA|few|TRBJ1-3
CASTPVNGNTIYF
TGTGCCAGCACCCCGGTGAATGGAAACACCATATATTTT
>TRBV6-6|NA|NA|TRBJ2-2
CASSYGHGTGELFF
TGTGCCAGCAGTTACGGGCACGGCACCGGGGAGCTGTTTTTT
>TRBV21-1|NA|NA|TRBJ2-2
CASSKRGKAPNTGELFF
TGTGCCAGCAGCAAGAGGGGGAAAGCGCCGAACACCGGGGAGCTGTTTTTT
>TRBV24-1|NA|NA|TRBJ2-7
CATSDLTANEQYF
TGTGCCACCAGTGATTTGACAGCTAACGAGCAGTACTTC
>TRBV5-1|TRBD1|once|TRBJ1-5
CASTPGEDRGLDSSNQPQHF
TGCGCCAGCACCCCGGGGGAGGACAGGGGGCTTGATAGTAGCAATCAGCCCCAGCATTTT
>TRBV6-5|TRBD1|NA|TRBJ2-3
CASLPGQGTDTQYF
TGTGCCAGCCTCCCGGGACAGGGTACAGATACGCAGTATTTT
>TRBV11-2|NA|NA|TRBJ1-1
CASSLWGVTLNTEAFF
TGTGCCAGCAGCTTATGGGGGGTTACCTTGAACACTGAAGCTTTCTTT
>TRBV5-1|NA|NA|TRBJ1-6
CASSRDSALGSPLHF
TGCGCCAGCAGCCGGGACTCCGCCCTGGGGTCACCCCTCCACTTT
>TRBV5-6|NA|once|TRBJ1-5
CASSSSGRQPQHF
TGTGCCAGCAGCTCGTCAGGGAGGCAGCCCCAGCATTTT
>TRBV7-9|NA|few|TRBJ1-5
CASSLEGGGNQPQHF
TGTGCCAGCAGCTTAGAAGGGGGTGGCAATCAGCCCCAGCATTTT
>TRBV6-5|TRBD1|few|TRBJ2-2
CATRGQTNTGELFF
TGTGCCACCAGGGGACAGACGAACACCGGGGAGCTGTTTTTT
>TRBV5-1|NA|NA|TRBJ1-6
CASSPGHDNSPLHF
TGCGCCAGCAGCCCGGGACACGATAATTCACCCCTCCACTTT
>TRBV12-5|NA|NA|TRBJ1-5
CASGNGDYSNQPQHF
TGTGCTAGTGGTAACGGGGATTATAGCAATCAGCCCCAGCATTTT
>TRBV19|NA|NA|TRBJ1-2
CASSGAGAIYGYTF
TGTGCCAGTAGTGGGGCTGGGGCAATCTATGGCTACACCTTC
>TRBV19|NA|NA|TRBJ1-1
CASNGRISTEAFF
TGTGCCAGTAATGGCAGAATAAGCACTGAAGCTTTCTTT
>TRBV18|TRBD1|NA|TRBJ1-1
CASSPQSGTGKRAEAFF
TGTGCCAGCTCACCTCAATCCGGGACAGGGAAGCGCGCTGAAGCTTTCTTT
>TRBV5-3|TRBD1|NA|TRBJ1-5
CARSDRNQPQHF
TGTGCCAGGTCGGACAGGAATCAGCCCCAGCATTTT
>TRBV12-3/TRBV12-4|NA|once|TRBJ2-1
CASSLVGRDTQFF
TGTGCCAGCAGCCTAGTGGGGCGAGATACGCAGTTCTTC
>TRBV9|TRBD1|NA|TRBJ1-2
CASSGQGAQGYTF
TGTGCCAGCAGCGGACAGGGGGCGCAGGGCTACACCTTC
>TRBV19|NA|NA|TRBJ1-5
CASSLTASNQPQHF
TGTGCCAGTAGCCTGACAGCTAGCAATCAGCCCCAGCATTTT
>TRBV4-2|TRBD2|NA|TRBJ2-1
CASQFQSPAGGDEQFF
TGTGCCAGCCAATTTCAATCCCCGGCCGGGGGGGATGAGCAGTTCTTC
>TRBV19|NA|NA|TRBJ2-7
CASSDHGQPSGQYF
TGTGCCAGTAGTGACCATGGACAGCCCTCAGGGCAGTACTTC
>TRBV5-6|NA|NA|TRBJ1-3
CASSLLAGSDTIYF
TGTGCCAGCAGCTTGTTAGCAGGGTCGGACACCATATATTTT
>TRBV2|TRBD1|NA|TRBJ1-6
CASRAGTGSNSPLHF
TGTGCCAGCAGGGCCGGGACAGGGAGTAATTCACCCCTCCACTTT
>TRBV25-1|NA|NA|TRBJ1-2
CASSARWGQIDGYTF
TGTGCCAGCAGTGCCCGATGGGGGCAAATCGATGGCTACACCTTC
>TRBV2|TRBD1|once|TRBJ1-2
CASRGRQGKGYTF
TGTGCCAGCAGGGGACGACAGGGGAAAGGCTACACCTTC
>TRBV7-8|TRBD1|NA|TRBJ2-1
CASSSGTGSHTGEQFF
TGTGCCAGCAGCTCGGGGACAGGCTCCCATACAGGTGAGCAGTTCTTC
>TRBV5-1|NA|NA|TRBJ2-4
CASSPPGRQLLAKNIQYF
TGCGCCAGCAGCCCCCCAGGTAGACAACTGCTAGCCAAAAACATTCAGTACTTC
>TRBV3-1/TRBV3-2|NA|NA|TRBJ1-2
CASSPRRGYGYTF
TGTGCCAGCAGCCCCCGCAGGGGCTATGGCTACACCTTC
>TRBV6-5|TRBD1|once|TRBJ2-1
CASSSRDRAYNEQFF
TGTGCCAGCAGTTCCCGGGACAGGGCCTACAATGAGCAGTTCTTC
>TRBV19|NA|NA|TRBJ2-1
CASSMLFQKGGYNEQFF
TGTGCCAGTAGTATGTTGTTTCAGAAGGGAGGCTACAATGAGCAGTTCTTC
>TRBV7-2|NA|NA|TRBJ2-1
CASSQSGTQPYNEQFF
TGTGCCAGCAGCCAATCCGGGACACAGCCCTACAATGAGCAGTTCTTC
>TRBV5-1|NA|once|TRBJ1-2
CASTGGQTGLDGYTF
TGCGCCAGCACCGGCGGACAGACCGGATTGGATGGCTACACCTTC
>TRBV5-1|NA|once|TRBJ2-2
CASWGHSTGELFF
TGCGCCAGCTGGGGACATTCCACCGGGGAGCTGTTTTTT
>TRBV6-2/TRBV6-3|NA|NA|TRBJ1-5
CASSLGGASQHF
TGTGCCAGCAGTTTGGGGGGTGCGTCCCAGCATTTT
>TRBV2|NA|NA|TRBJ1-1
CASSPYQRANTEAFF
TGTGCCAGCAGTCCTTACCAGAGGGCCAACACTGAAGCTTTCTTT
>TRBV9|NA|NA|TRBJ2-7
CASSVGAGEVNDEQYF
TGTGCCAGCAGCGTAGGGGCGGGTGAGGTTAACGACGAGCAGTACTTC
>TRBV24-1|TRBD2|NA|TRBJ2-5
CATSDPWTSGETQYF
TGTGCCACCAGTGATCCCTGGACTAGCGGAGAGACCCAGTACTTC
>TRBV27|TRBD2|NA|TRBJ2-3
CASSTNSGALTDTQYF
TGTGCCAGCAGTACCAATAGCGGGGCTCTCACAGATACGCAGTATTTT
>TRBV19|NA|NA|TRBJ1-1
CASTPNQGSWTEAFF
TGTGCCAGTACCCCAAATCAGGGGAGTTGGACTGAAGCTTTCTTT
>TRBV29-1|NA|NA|TRBJ2-3
CSVENAPPGIGGDTQYF
TGCAGCGTTGAAAATGCCCCCCCCGGTATCGGGGGAGATACGCAGTATTTT
>TRBV3-1/TRBV3-2|NA|NA|TRBJ1-5
CASSQEGRAGQPQHF
TGTGCCAGCAGCCAAGAGGGCAGGGCCGGTCAGCCCCAGCATTTT
>TRBV4-2|TRBD1|few|TRBJ1-5
CASSQTGEHQPQHF
TGTGCCAGCAGCCAGACAGGGGAACATCAGCCCCAGCATTTT
>TRBV3-1/TRBV3-2|TRBD2|NA|TRBJ2-1
CASSQAYRGVSDNEQFF
TGTGCCAGCAGCCAGGCGTATCGGGGGGTCTCCGACAATGAGCAGTTCTTC
>TRBV12-3/TRBV12-4|TRBD1|NA|TRBJ1-2
CATRTGKYGYTF
TGTGCCACCCGGACAGGGAAATATGGCTACACCTTC
>TRBV5-1|TRBD1|NA|TRBJ2-7
CASSPTSRDSSYEQYF
TGCGCCAGCAGCCCGACTTCCCGGGACAGCTCCTACGAGCAGTACTTC
>TRBV9|NA|few|TRBJ1-6
CASSPAGSYNSPLHF
TGTGCCAGCAGCCCTGCGGGCTCCTATAATTCACCCCTCCACTTT
>TRBV5-4|NA|NA|TRBJ2-5
CASSLPVARETQYF
TGTGCCAGCAGCCTCCCGGTTGCGCGAGAGACCCAGTACTTC
>TRBV3-1/TRBV3-2|TRBD2|NA|TRBJ2-5
CASSQDLGASGVQETQYF
TGTGCCAGCAGCCAAGATTTAGGGGCTAGCGGGGTACAAGAGACCCAGTACTTC